Following are 26 T cell receptor beta chains from one sample sequenced in a study of radiotherapy plus CTLA-4 blockade in lung cancer (dated by TCRdb to the late 2010s). Libraries were built with the immunoSEQ multiplex PCR assay. The table was pulled from immuneACCESS by TCRdb, which kept in-frame rearrangements only. Such tables lose some clones; where checked, under half of the loss comes from unresolved V genes, and the rest has no known cause. A total of 60,000 to 75,000 clones appear in this sample, approximately 76% of them only once. Of the sample, about a sixth is held by the ten largest clones. Source: peripheral blood, taken from a patient treated with radiotherapy plus ipilimumab. The receptors come from a human donor with non-small cell lung cancer whose response to radiotherapy plus ipilimumab could not be evaluated. Some clones in this sample may be carry-over from other donors' samples.

V usage is TRBV7-2 and J usage is TRBJ2-5; perhaps TRBD1 as D (5 bases). V was shortened by 5 bases and J by 2 bases, with 9 bases between the two germline ends. The germline CDR1 and CDR2 sequences are SGHTA and FQGNSA. This CDR3 has 13 residues. CDR3 sequence: CASSVDSQETQYF. DNA of the CDR3: TGTGCCAGCAGCGTAGACAGTCAAGAGACCCAGTACTTC.

V and J are TRBV9 and TRBJ2-7, with TRBD1 matching 9 bases. Germline V lookup: CDR1 SGDLS, CDR2 YYNGEE. The CDR3 has 16 residues. The V and J ends lost 7 bases and 4 bases, in that order; junction bases with no gene match: 15. The CDR3 spells CASFAPLPGQGYEQYF. The CDR3, as DNA: TGTGCCAGCTTCGCCCCCCTTCCGGGACAGGGTTACGAGCAGTACTTC. Variable domain in full (rest from reference TRBV9 and TRBJ2-7): DSGVTQTPKHLITATGQRVTLRCSPRSGDLSVYWYQQSLDQGLQFLIQYYNGEERAKGNILERFSAQQFPDLHSELNLSSLELGDSALYFCASFAPLPGQGYEQYFGPGTRLTVT.

This clone was detected once. This chain uses TRBV2 with TRBJ1-5; 11 nucleotides match TRBD1. The CDR3 length is 14 residues. In germline, CDR1 is SNHLY, CDR2 FYNNEI. V lost 10 bases and J lost 6; bases outside the gene matches: 8. The CDR3 here is CATIRDRGTQPQHF. For the CDR3, the DNA is TGTGCCACAATCCGGGACAGGGGGACTCAGCCCCAGCATTTT.

The gene calls are TRBV29-1 and TRBJ2-4; a weak D match, TRBD1 (7 bases). V was clipped by 8 bases and J by 8 bases, with 19 bases between them. The CDR3 has 13 residues. Germline values: CDR1 SQVTM, CDR2 ANQGSEA. The CDR3 here is CSFSGGPGDIQYF. The CDR3 DNA sequence: TGCAGCTTCTCAGGGGGTCCGGGGGACATTCAGTACTTC. Full variable domain (missing parts from reference TRBV29-1 and TRBJ2-4): SAVISQKPSRDICQRGTSLTIQCQVDSQVTMMFWYRQQPGQSLTLIATANQGSEATYESGFVIDKFPISRPNLTFSTLTVSNMSPEDSSIYLCSFSGGPGDIQYFGAGTRLSVL.

V and J are TRBV7-8 and TRBJ1-2, with D possibly TRBD1 on 5 matching bases. Germline CDR1 SGHVS, CDR2 FQNEAQ. The V end lost 5 bases, the J end lost 2 bases, and 9 bases lay between the germline ends. The CDR3 spans 13 residues. This CDR3 is CASSLGANYGYTF. CDR3 nucleotides: TGTGCCAGCAGCCTAGGGGCGAACTATGGCTACACCTTC.

The chain uses TRBV29-1 and TRBJ2-5; unclear D gene. The assigned J gene may be wrong: the sequence end matches TRBJ2-7 better. Germline V CDR1 and CDR2: SQVTM, ANQGSEA. This CDR3 has 10 amino acids. The CDR3 coding sequence is TGCAGCGTTGACCCATACGAGCAGTACTTC. This codes for CSVDPYEQYF.

The chain links TRBV19 to TRBJ1-1; 11 bases fit TRBD1. Germline V gene sequence: CDR1 LNHDA, CDR2 SQIVND (reference sequence). V was pared by 5 bases and J by 5 bases, with 13 bases of the junction left unmatched. The CDR3 has 17 residues. This chain's CDR3 is CASSLAPVGQGATEAFF. The CDR3 DNA sequence: TGTGCCAGTAGTCTTGCGCCGGTAGGACAGGGGGCGACTGAAGCTTTCTTT. The entire variable domain, with the rest obtained from reference TRBV19 and TRBJ1-1, is as follows: DGGITQSPKYLFRKEGQNVTLSCEQNLNHDAMYWYRQDPGQGLRLIYYSQIVNDFQKGDIAEGYSVSREKKESFPLTVTSAQKNPTAFYLCASSLAPVGQGATEAFFGQGTRLTVV.

The chain links TRBV5-1 to TRBJ1-1, with 12 positions matching TRBD1. The CDR3 totals 18 residues. V trimming: 4 bases; J trimming: 3 bases; junction bases outside the gene matches: 13. Germline V gives CDR1 SGHRS, CDR2 YFSETQ. Here the CDR3 reads CASSRWDRGRSMDTEAFF. Here the CDR3 DNA reads TGCGCCAGCAGCCGTTGGGACAGGGGGCGTTCGATGGACACTGAAGCTTTCTTT. The full variable domain, in which reference TRBV5-1 and TRBJ1-1 provide the parts outside the CDR3, is KAGVTQTPRYLIKTRGQQVTLSCSPISGHRSVSWYQQTPGQGLQFLFEYFSETQRNKGNFPGRFSGRQFSNSRSEMNVSTLELGDSALYLCASSRWDRGRSMDTEAFFGQGTRLTVV.

The DNA of the CDR3 is TGTGCCAGCACCAGACAGGGAATTGTTAACTATGGCTACACCTTC. Protein: CASTRQGIVNYGYTF. V and J are TRBV6-5 and TRBJ1-2; 7 bases line up with TRBD1. The germline gives CDR1 MNHEY, CDR2 SVGAGI. There are 15 residues in the CDR3. V dropped 7 bases and J dropped 1; count of bases not matched to a gene: 9.

This clone was recorded once. The chain employs TRBV7-2 and TRBJ2-1, with TRBD2 as a possible D gene (5 bases). CDR1 and CDR2 from the germline V gene are SGHTA and FQGNSA. The V and J ends lost 5 bases and 4 bases respectively, with 9 bases between them. The CDR3 consists of 13 residues. For the CDR3, the DNA is TGTGCCAGCAGCCCTGAGCGGTACAATGAGCAGTTCTTC. The encoded protein is CASSPERYNEQFF.

This chain joins TRBV5-1 and TRBJ2-1; a weak D match, TRBD2 (6 bases). With 4 bases removed from V and 0 bases from J, the gap between germline ends came to 14 bases. Germline V gene sequence: CDR1 SGHRS, CDR2 YFSETQ. The CDR3 is 16 amino acids. CDR3 nucleotide sequence: TGCGCCAGCAGCCCCCAGTTGCGGGGCTCCTACAATGAGCAGTTCTTC. Residues: CASSPQLRGSYNEQFF.

The V and J genes are TRBV28 and TRBJ1-1, with unresolved D. Trimming cost V 5 bases and J 1 base, with 8 bases left between them. Germline assignment: CDR1 MDHEN and CDR2 SYDVKM. This CDR3 has 13 residues. The CDR3 DNA sequence: TGTGCCAGCAGTGGGCTGAAGAACACTGAAGCTTTCTTT. It yields the protein CASSGLKNTEAFF.

The chain couples TRBV2 to TRBJ2-3, with a possible D match to TRBD1 (5 bases). The CDR3 spans 14 residues. Germline V CDR1 and CDR2: SNHLY, FYNNEI. Trimming removed 5 bases at V and 1 base at J, with 10 bases between. CDR3 coding DNA: TGTGCCAGCAGTATTACGACAGGCACAGATACGCAGTATTTT. Amino acid sequence: CASSITTGTDTQYF. Full variable domain (rest looked up from reference TRBV2 and TRBJ2-3): EPEVTQTPSHQVTQMGQEVILRCVPISNHLYFYWYRQILGQKVEFLVSFYNNEISEKSEIFDDQFSVERPDGSNFTLKIRSTKLEDSAMYFCASSITTGTDTQYFGPGTRLTVL.

The DNA for the CDR3 is TGTGCCAGCAGTGCTGCTGAGAGCTCCTACGAGCAGTACTTC. Translated: CASSAAESSYEQYF. The chain joins TRBV2 to TRBJ2-7; D remains unclear. The germline V gene encodes CDR1 SNHLY and CDR2 FYNNEI. Trimming removed 4 bases from V and 0 bases from J, with 10 bases in between. The CDR3 consists of 14 residues. Full variable domain (remainder filled in from reference TRBV2 and TRBJ2-7): EPEVTQTPSHQVTQMGQEVILRCVPISNHLYFYWYRQILGQKVEFLVSFYNNEISEKSEIFDDQFSVERPDGSNFTLKIRSTKLEDSAMYFCASSAAESSYEQYFGPGTRLTVT.

A single count supports this clone. The V and J genes are TRBV6-5 and TRBJ2-2; D gene ambiguous. Germline CDR1 reads MNHEY; CDR2 reads SVGAGI. This CDR3 has 14 residues. With 2 bases removed from V and 4 bases from J, the gap between germline ends came to 8 bases. The CDR3 region is CASSYDLVTGELFF. In DNA, the CDR3 is TGTGCCAGCAGTTACGATTTAGTCACCGGGGAGCTGTTTTTT.

The chain carries TRBV28 and TRBJ2-7; D uncertain. CDR1 and CDR2 (germline): MDHEN, SYDVKM. This CDR3 region has 15 residues. Trimming cost V 3 bases and J 1 base, with 13 bases left between them. Here the CDR3 DNA reads TGTGCCAGCAGTTTTCTTTCCGGCAGGTCCTACGAGCAGTACTTC. Its protein is CASSFLSGRSYEQYF.

The chain is built from TRBV25-1 and TRBJ2-1, with 11 bases fitting TRBD2. The V gene's germline CDR1 is MGHDK and CDR2 SYGVNS. V was clipped by 5 bases and J by 8 bases; unmatched bases: 2. The CDR3 consists of 13 residues. The CDR3, as DNA: TGTGCCAGCAGTTCACTAGCGGGAGATGAGCAGTTCTTC. Its translation is CASSSLAGDEQFF.

V gene TRBV19 combines with J gene TRBJ2-3; 7 positions match TRBD1. The germline V gene has CDR1 LNHDA and CDR2 SQIVND (reference sequence). The CDR3 extends over 12 amino acids. V shed 5 bases and J 8 bases; nucleotides not matched to a gene: 4. Written as DNA, the CDR3 is TGTGCCAGTAGTGTGTCAGGGGGTACGCAGTATTTT. Its translation: CASSVSGGTQYF.

This clone showed up just a few times. This chain connects TRBV5-4 to TRBJ2-2, with D possibly matching TRBD1 (5 bases). The CDR3 is made up of 17 amino acids. Trimming cost V 2 bases and J 1 base, with 15 bases left between them. Per germline, CDR1 SGHNT and CDR2 YYREEE (reference sequence). CDR3 DNA: TGTGCCAGCAGCTTTCTCCTCAGCAGGGTGAACACCGGGGAGCTGTTTTTT. Its translation is CASSFLLSRVNTGELFF. Combining the CDR3 with reference TRBV5-4 and TRBJ2-2 gives the whole variable domain ETGVTQSPTHLIKTRGQQVTLRCSSQSGHNTVSWYQQALGQGPQFIFQYYREEENGRGNFPPRFSGLQFPNYSSELNVNALELDDSALYLCASSFLLSRVNTGELFFGEGSRLTVL.

V usage is TRBV2 and J usage is TRBJ2-5, with D tentatively TRBD2 (6 bases). The CDR3 has 17 amino acids. With 6 bases removed from V and 3 bases from J, the gap between germline ends came to 23 bases. Germline V gene sequence: CDR1 SNHLY, CDR2 FYNNEI. The CDR3 region is CASREGRPPEREETQYF. DNA of the CDR3: TGTGCCAGCAGGGAGGGTAGGCCGCCCGAAAGGGAAGAGACCCAGTACTTC.

Only a few counts were recorded for this clone. V gene TRBV19 combines with J gene TRBJ1-3, with TRBD1 matching over 12 bases. The CDR3 sequence is 17 residues long. V was pared by 5 bases and J by 4 bases, with 9 bases of the junction left unmatched. Germline values: CDR1 LNHDA, CDR2 SQIVND (reference sequence). The chain's CDR3 is CASSPPGQGARGNTIYF. CDR3 bases: TGTGCCAGTAGTCCCCCGGGACAGGGGGCGCGAGGAAACACCATATATTTT.

The chain is built from TRBV9 and TRBJ2-7; 9 bases match TRBD2. There are 14 residues in the CDR3. The germline CDR1 and CDR2 sequences are SGDLS and YYNGEE. V trimming: 3 bases; J trimming: 6 bases; junction bases outside the gene matches: 7. This CDR3 reads CASSGGLALGEQYF. The CDR3 nucleotides are TGTGCCAGCAGCGGAGGACTAGCGCTTGGCGAGCAGTACTTC.

The chain couples TRBV7-8 to TRBJ2-3; 12 nucleotides agree with TRBD2. This CDR3 region has 18 residues. Germline V CDR1 and CDR2: SGHVS, FQNEAQ. With V trimmed by 5 bases and J by 4 bases, 13 bases remained unmatched. CDR3 sequence: CASSPTSGGPRTSDTQYF. The CDR3 DNA sequence: TGTGCCAGCAGCCCGACTAGCGGGGGCCCTCGAACGTCAGATACGCAGTATTTT.

This clone is a singleton in its sample. This chain links TRBV4-3 with TRBJ2-1; a weak D match, TRBD1 (5 bases). This CDR3 is built from 13 residues. With 4 bases removed from V and 6 bases from J, the gap between germline ends came to 10 bases. The germline V gene encodes CDR1 LGHNA and CDR2 YSLEER. The CDR3 spells CASSRTQGNEQFF. The DNA of the CDR3 is TGCGCCAGCAGCCGAACGCAGGGCAATGAGCAGTTCTTC.

V is TRBV25-1 and J is TRBJ2-1, with D possibly matching TRBD2 (6 bases). The CDR3 is 16 amino acids. V lost 5 bases, J lost 7 bases, and 21 bases lay in between. The germline CDR1 and CDR2 sequences are MGHDK and SYGVNS. The CDR3 region is CASSPPGTAGRNEQFF. The DNA for the CDR3 is TGTGCCAGCAGTCCACCTGGGACTGCCGGAAGGAATGAGCAGTTCTTC.

The chain links TRBV5-1 to TRBJ2-7, with 8 bases matching TRBD1. The CDR3 has 18 residues. V was clipped by 2 bases and J by 0 bases; unmatched bases: 13. Germline V lookup: CDR1 SGHRS, CDR2 YFSETQ. The CDR3: CASSFRTGTLLSSYEQYF. In DNA, the CDR3 is TGCGCCAGCAGCTTCCGGACAGGGACCCTACTAAGCTCCTACGAGCAGTACTTC.